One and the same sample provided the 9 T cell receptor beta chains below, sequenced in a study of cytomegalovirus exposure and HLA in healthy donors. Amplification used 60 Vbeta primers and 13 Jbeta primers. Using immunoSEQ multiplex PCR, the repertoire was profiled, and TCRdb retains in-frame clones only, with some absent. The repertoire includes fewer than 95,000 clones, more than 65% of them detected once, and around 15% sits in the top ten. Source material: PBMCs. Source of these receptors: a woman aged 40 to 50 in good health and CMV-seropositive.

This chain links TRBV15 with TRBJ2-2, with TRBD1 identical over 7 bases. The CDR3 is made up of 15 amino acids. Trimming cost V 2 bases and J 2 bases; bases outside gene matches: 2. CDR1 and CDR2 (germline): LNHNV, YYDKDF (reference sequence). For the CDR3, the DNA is TGTGCCACCAGCAGACGGGACAGAAACACCGGGGAGCTGTTTTTT. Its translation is CATSRRDRNTGELFF.

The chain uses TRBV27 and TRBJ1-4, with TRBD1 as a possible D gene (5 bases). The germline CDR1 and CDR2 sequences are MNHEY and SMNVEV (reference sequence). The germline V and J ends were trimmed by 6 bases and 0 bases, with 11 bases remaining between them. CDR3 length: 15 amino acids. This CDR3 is CASRRLTATNEKLFF. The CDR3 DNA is TGTGCCAGCAGAAGACTGACAGCAACTAATGAAAAACTGTTTTTT.

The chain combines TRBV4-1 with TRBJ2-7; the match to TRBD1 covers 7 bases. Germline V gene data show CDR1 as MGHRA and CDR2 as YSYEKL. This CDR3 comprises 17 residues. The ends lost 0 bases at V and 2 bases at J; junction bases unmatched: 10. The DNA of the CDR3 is TGCGCCAGCAGCCAAGAATTCTTTGGCGACAGGGCCTACGAGCAGTACTTC. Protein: CASSQEFFGDRAYEQYF.

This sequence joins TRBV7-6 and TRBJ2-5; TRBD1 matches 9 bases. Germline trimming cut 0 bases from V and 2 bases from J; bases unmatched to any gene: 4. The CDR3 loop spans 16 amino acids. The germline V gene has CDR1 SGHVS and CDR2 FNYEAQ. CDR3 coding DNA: TGTGCCAGCAGCTTAGCGAGGGGACAGGGTCAAGAGACCCAGTACTTC. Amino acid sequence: CASSLARGQGQETQYF.

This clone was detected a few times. The CDR3 DNA reads TGTGCCAGCAGCTTAGGTTACAATCAGCCCCAGCATTTT. It specifies CASSLGYNQPQHF. The chain employs TRBV7-9 and TRBJ1-5; D gene ambiguous. The V end lost 1 base, the J end lost 3 bases, and 4 bases lay between the germline ends. This CDR3 region has 13 residues. Germline V gives CDR1 SEHNR, CDR2 FQNEAQ (reference sequence). Based on the CDR3 plus reference TRBV7-9 and TRBJ1-5, the full variable domain is DTGVSQNPRHKITKRGQNVTFRCDPISEHNRLYWYRQTLGQGPEFLTYFQNEAQLEKSRLLSDRFSAERPKGSFSTLEIQRTEQGDSAMYLCASSLGYNQPQHFGDGTRLSIL.

CDR3 loop: CASSLRSGDYNEQFF. The CDR3 DNA sequence: TGTGCCAGCAGCCTGAGAAGCGGGGATTACAATGAGCAGTTCTTC. J is TRBJ2-1 and V is TRBV11-2, with 7 bases fitting TRBD2. The CDR3 consists of 15 residues. Germline-derived CDR1 and CDR2 are SGHAT and FQNNGV. The ends lost 5 bases at V and 4 bases at J; junction bases unmatched: 8.

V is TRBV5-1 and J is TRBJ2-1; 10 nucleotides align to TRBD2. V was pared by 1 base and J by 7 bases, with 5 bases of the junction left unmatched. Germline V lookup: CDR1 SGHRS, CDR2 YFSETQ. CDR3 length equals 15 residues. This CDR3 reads CASSLSAGGQNEQFF. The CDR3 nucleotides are TGCGCCAGCAGCTTGTCAGCGGGGGGGCAGAATGAGCAGTTCTTC.

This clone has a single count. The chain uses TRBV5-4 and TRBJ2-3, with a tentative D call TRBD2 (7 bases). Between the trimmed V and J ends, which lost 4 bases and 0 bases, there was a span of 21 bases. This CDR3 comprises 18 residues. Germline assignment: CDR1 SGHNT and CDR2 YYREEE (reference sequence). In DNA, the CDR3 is TGTGCCAGCAGCAGGGGGGCTAGCGGTATATCTAGCACAGATACGCAGTATTTT. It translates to CASSRGASGISSTDTQYF.

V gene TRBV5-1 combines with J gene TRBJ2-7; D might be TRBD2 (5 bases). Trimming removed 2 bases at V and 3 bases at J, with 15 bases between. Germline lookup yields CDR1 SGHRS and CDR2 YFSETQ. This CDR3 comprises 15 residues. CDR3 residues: CASSLGLGRLYEQYF. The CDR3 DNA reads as TGCGCCAGCAGCTTAGGACTCGGACGGCTCTACGAGCAGTACTTC.